The rows below give T cell receptor beta chains drawn from one sample of a study of cytomegalovirus exposure and HLA in healthy donors. Only in-frame clones appear in the TCRdb table, and some are missing; sequencing was by immunoSEQ multiplex PCR. The table has tens of thousands of clones, about 74% seen once. The sample comprised PBMCs. The receptors here all came from a woman in her 50s in good health and CMV-seropositive. The conserved cysteine and the conserved F or W are not part of the CDR3 here. The D gene is left open where the match is weak.

cdr3_length,v_call,d_call,cdr3_aa
13,TRBV19,TRBD1,ASRDRDSTSYEQY
11,TRBV2,.,ASTVPTEIGQY
11,TRBV28,.,ASSLFRKGPQH
12,TRBV11-2,.,ASSLGQVNTEAF
13,TRBV5-1,TRBD1,ASSSGTGGSNEQF
12,TRBV7-2,.,ASSFGPGTYEQY
13,TRBV5-1,TRBD1,ASSRDNTGDTEAF
12,TRBV10-2,TRBD2,ASSRLAGAGELF
13,TRBV28,TRBD1,ASRVSGTGFYEQY
12,TRBV6-5,.,ACKQGGTTDTQY
13,TRBV19,TRBD1,ASNIRQGVNTEAF
13,TRBV11-3,TRBD1,ASSPGAGGGHTQY
13,TRBV4-1,.,ASSLRSSSYNEQF
13,TRBV12-2,.,ASRLLGGGTDTQY
13,TRBV6-1,TRBD1,ATKRQGRIEETQY
12,TRBV27,.,ASSLFPTTGKLF
12,TRBV2,.,ASIREAGNYGYT
13,TRBV7-3,TRBD2,ASSFLAGVADTQY
15,TRBV4-2,TRBD2,ASSQAPSGMGTEEQF
12,TRBV7-9,TRBD1,ASSLGQGSTEAF
14,TRBV28,TRBD1,ASSLRQGLGNQPQH
16,TRBV5-1,TRBD1,ASSSTTGYRVQGTEAF
13,TRBV10-2,.,ASSLPGARAYEQY
12,TRBV27,.,ASSFHRGNQPQH
14,TRBV7-3,TRBD2,ASSSQAGGSYNEQF
14,TRBV6-6,.,ASSYSPRATQETQY
14,TRBV15,TRBD1,ATSRGWTGGRNEQF
11,TRBV5-4,.,ASSLRGKETQY
13,TRBV5-1,TRBD1,ASSVNTGGGQPQH
11,TRBV11-2,.,ASTLNRIYGYT
11,TRBV14,.,ASSRTPQETQY
13,TRBV28,TRBD1,ASSFFLRDRYGYT
12,TRBV4-3,.,ASSQDTVTDTQY
10,TRBV10-3,TRBD1,AIRTGEETQY
13,TRBV28,.,ASKEEGSSYNEQF
13,TRBV4-1,.,ASSQGGFRRSPLH
14,TRBV7-2,TRBD2,ASSLGPSGNHYEQY
11,TRBV28,.,ASRGQFPAEAF
13,TRBV5-5,TRBD1,ASSWIWDRSYEQY
11,TRBV11-1,TRBD1,ASRDRGRLEQY
13,TRBV28,TRBD2,ASLPQAGVPYEQY
13,TRBV19,.,ASSIAGSPPDTQY
15,TRBV11-2,TRBD1,ASSFGTGVGMNTEAF
12,TRBV28,TRBD2,ASSLGLAGDEQF
12,TRBV7-2,.,ASTTPGGIYEQY